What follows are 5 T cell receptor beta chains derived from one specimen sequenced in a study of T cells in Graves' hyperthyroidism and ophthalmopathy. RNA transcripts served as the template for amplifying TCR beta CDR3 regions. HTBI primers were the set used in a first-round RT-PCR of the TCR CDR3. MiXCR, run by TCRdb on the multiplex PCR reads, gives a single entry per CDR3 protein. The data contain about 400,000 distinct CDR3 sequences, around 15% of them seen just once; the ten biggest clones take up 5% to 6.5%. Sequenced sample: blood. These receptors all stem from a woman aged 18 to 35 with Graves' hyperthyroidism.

The CDR3 nucleotides read TGTGCCAGTAGTCCCGGGACAGGGCTTATCAATGAGCAGTTCTTC. Encoded protein: CASSPGTGLINEQFF. The rearrangement joins TRBV19 to TRBJ2-1, with 9 bases identical to TRBD1. Germline V gene lookup returns CDR1 LNHDA and CDR2 SQIVND (reference sequence). The V gene end was trimmed by 5 bases and the J gene end by 6 bases; junction bases not matched to a gene: 8. CDR3 size: 15 residues. Full variable domain (outside the CDR3, taken from reference TRBV19 and TRBJ2-1): DGGITQSPKYLFRKEGQNVTLSCEQNLNHDAMYWYRQDPGQGLRLIYYSQIVNDFQKGDIAEGYSVSREKKESFPLTVTSAQKNPTAFYLCASSPGTGLINEQFFGPGTRLTVL.

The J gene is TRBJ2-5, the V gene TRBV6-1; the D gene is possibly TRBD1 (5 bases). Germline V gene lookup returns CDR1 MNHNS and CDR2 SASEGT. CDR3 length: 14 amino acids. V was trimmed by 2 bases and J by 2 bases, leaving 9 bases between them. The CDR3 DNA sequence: TGTGCCAGCAGTGAACAACAGGCTCAAGAGACCCAGTACTTC. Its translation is CASSEQQAQETQYF.

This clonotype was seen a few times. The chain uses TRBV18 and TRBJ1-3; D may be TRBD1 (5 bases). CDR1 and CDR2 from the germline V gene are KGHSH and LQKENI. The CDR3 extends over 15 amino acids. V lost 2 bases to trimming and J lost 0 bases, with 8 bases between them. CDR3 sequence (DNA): TGTGCCAGCTCACCAGCAGGGAGCTCTGGAAACACCATATATTTT. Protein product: CASSPAGSSGNTIYF.

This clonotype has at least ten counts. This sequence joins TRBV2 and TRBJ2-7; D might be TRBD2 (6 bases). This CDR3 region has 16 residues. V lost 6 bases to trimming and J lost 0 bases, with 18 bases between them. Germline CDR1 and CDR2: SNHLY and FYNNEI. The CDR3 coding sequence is TGTGCCAGCAGAGAACGACTAGGGTTGGACTCCTACGAGCAGTACTTC. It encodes CASRERLGLDSYEQYF.

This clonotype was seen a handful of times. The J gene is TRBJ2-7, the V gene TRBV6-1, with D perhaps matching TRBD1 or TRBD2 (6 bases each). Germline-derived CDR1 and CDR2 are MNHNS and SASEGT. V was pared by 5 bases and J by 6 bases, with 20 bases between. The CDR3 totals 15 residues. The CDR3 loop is CASSFEGGSTSEQYF. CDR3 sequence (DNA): TGTGCCAGCAGTTTTGAGGGGGGTTCAACGTCCGAGCAGTACTTC.